These T cell receptor beta chains were read from a single sample in a study of blood T cell repertoires in COVID-19. The protocol was immunoSEQ multiplex PCR, while the TCRdb copy is restricted to in-frame clones and leaves out a portion. The sample lists roughly 100,000 clones; 75% to 90% were seen once. The sequenced sample was peripheral blood. These receptors all stem from a human donor in a cohort sampled during active COVID-19. The CDR3 runs from the conserved cysteine through the conserved F or W. A D gene is named only where the DNA matches it firmly. Size is omitted from some rows. Given values are once, few, many or a class for expanded clones.

V	J	size	D	CDR3	DNA
TRBV2	TRBJ2-3	.	.	CASGTRGPGADTQYF	TGTGCCAGCGGCACTAGGGGCCCGGGGGCAGATACGCAGTATTTT
TRBV11-3	TRBJ1-1	.	.	CASSLKRGRGNTEAFF	TGTGCCAGCAGCTTAAAGCGGGGTAGGGGTAACACTGAAGCTTTCTTT
TRBV12-5	TRBJ2-6	.	.	CASGPAGGSGANVLTF	TGTGCTAGTGGTCCAGCCGGGGGCTCTGGGGCCAACGTCCTGACTTTC
TRBV7-9	TRBJ2-2	.	TRBD2	CASSFLLAGGSGELFF	TGTGCCAGCAGCTTCCTTCTAGCGGGGGGCTCCGGGGAGCTGTTTTTT
TRBV28	TRBJ1-6	.	.	CASRPASGGLNSPLHF	TGTGCCAGCAGGCCCGCTTCGGGGGGTCTTAATTCACCCCTCCACTTT
TRBV5-8	TRBJ1-2	.	.	CASTPVFPPGASGYTF	TGTGCCAGCACCCCGGTTTTCCCCCCAGGCGCGAGTGGCTACACCTTC
TRBV5-4	TRBJ2-3	once	TRBD2	CASSGTSGGKSTDTQYF	TGTGCCAGCAGCGGGACTAGCGGGGGGAAGAGCACAGATACGCAGTATTTT
TRBV30	TRBJ2-6	.	.	CAWTGTGANVLTF	TGTGCCTGGACAGGGACTGGGGCCAACGTCCTGACTTTC
TRBV7-2	TRBJ1-2	.	.	CASSLARAAYGYTF	TGTGCCAGCAGCTTAGCGAGGGCAGCCTATGGCTACACCTTC
TRBV7-2	TRBJ1-1	once	.	CASSPRTTEAFF	TGTGCCAGCAGCCCCCGCACAACTGAAGCTTTCTTT
TRBV7-2	TRBJ2-7	.	.	CASSPRRRGSSYEQYF	TGTGCCAGCAGCCCCCGTCGGAGGGGAAGCTCCTACGAGCAGTACTTC
TRBV16	TRBJ1-3	.	.	CASSQSSGTNSGNTIYF	TGTGCCAGCAGCCAATCGTCGGGGACAAACTCTGGAAACACCATATATTTT
TRBV3-1/TRBV3-2	TRBJ1-2	.	.	CASSQDYHYGYTF	TGTGCCAGCAGCCAAGATTATCACTATGGCTACACCTTC
TRBV7-7	TRBJ2-2	.	TRBD2	CASSPSSGGDTGELFF	TGTGCCAGCAGCCCGTCCTCGGGGGGGGACACCGGGGAGCTGTTTTTT
TRBV2	TRBJ1-2	.	.	CASSSNTGGSYTF	TGTGCCAGCAGCTCCAACACGGGGGGGAGCTACACCTTC
TRBV5-1	TRBJ1-3	.	.	CASSVFPTGREGNTIYF	TGCGCCAGCAGCGTGTTCCCCACTGGTCGGGAGGGAAACACCATATATTTT